Presented here are 21 T cell receptor beta chains from one specimen sequenced in a study of blood T cell repertoires in COVID-19 (dated by TCRdb to about 2020). Libraries were prepared through the immunoSEQ multiplex PCR assay. Sourced from immuneACCESS, this table was stored by TCRdb with only in-frame sequences that have V and J called. A share of the clones is absent; for the studies checked, an unresolved V gene accounts for under half, and the remainder has no known explanation. The sample table contains around 250,000 clones; only one count was recorded for approximately 85% of them. Of the sample, around 2% falls within the top ten clones. What was sequenced was PBMCs or T cells enriched from blood (not recorded which). The receptors were gathered from a woman aged 50 to 60 who had recovered from COVID-19.

The chain links TRBV3-1 (or the pseudogene TRBV3-2) to TRBJ2-2; TRBD2 matches 8 bases. The CDR3 loop spans 16 amino acids. Trimming cost V 4 bases and J 3 bases; bases outside gene matches: 7. The germline V gene has CDR1 LGHDT and CDR2 YNNKEL (reference sequence). The CDR3 loop is CASSRLYSGDTGELFF. CDR3 DNA: TGTGCCAGCAGCCGACTTTATAGCGGGGACACCGGGGAGCTGTTTTTT.

V and J are TRBV29-1 and TRBJ1-3; 7 bases align to TRBD1. V was pared by 5 bases and J by 4 bases, with 8 bases of the junction left unmatched. This CDR3 region has 14 residues. CDR1 and CDR2 (germline): SQVTM, ANQGSEA. CDR3 sequence (DNA): TGCAGCGTTATGTTGGGGACAGCAGGAAACACCATATATTTT. Protein: CSVMLGTAGNTIYF.

This clone was observed a few times. The V and J genes are TRBV3-1 (or the pseudogene TRBV3-2) and TRBJ1-6, with D possibly TRBD1 on 5 matching bases. Germline values: CDR1 LGHDT, CDR2 YNNKEL (reference sequence). Trimming took 5 bases from V and 7 from J, leaving 15 bases between them. CDR3 length equals 15 residues. CDR3 amino acids: CASSSAKGRNSPLHF. CDR3 coding DNA: TGTGCCAGCAGCAGCGCTAAGGGGCGGAATTCACCCCTCCACTTT.

This chain connects TRBV2 to TRBJ1-2; tentatively, D is TRBD1 (6 bases). This CDR3 has 12 residues. V was pared by 6 bases and J by 8 bases, with 13 bases between. Germline loops: CDR1 SNHLY, CDR2 FYNNEI. The CDR3 nucleotides read TGTGCCAGCAGGACAGGCCTAGTGGGCTACACCTTC. Amino acid sequence: CASRTGLVGYTF.

J is TRBJ1-1 and V is TRBV28, with a possible D match to TRBD1 (5 bases). V was pared by 1 base and J by 4 bases, with 10 bases between. The germline V gene encodes CDR1 MDHEN and CDR2 SYDVKM. The CDR3 contains 14 residues. CDR3 sequence: CASSLLGVATEAFF. The DNA for the CDR3 is TGTGCCAGCAGTTTATTAGGGGTGGCCACTGAAGCTTTCTTT.

This clone has a single count. This rearrangement joins TRBV5-1 to TRBJ2-2; D remains unclear. This CDR3 region has 12 residues. V was cut by 4 bases and J by 2 bases, with 3 bases left in between. CDR1 is SGHRS and CDR2 is YFSETQ in the germline V gene. The CDR3 region has the DNA TGCGCCAGCAGCCTCAACACCGGGGAGCTGTTTTTT. Its protein is CASSLNTGELFF.

V is TRBV6-5 and J is TRBJ2-1, with 12 bases matching TRBD1. The length of the CDR3 is 14 residues. Unmatched junction bases numbered 5, after V lost 4 bases and J lost 10 bases. Germline V gene sequence: CDR1 MNHEY, CDR2 SVGAGI. In DNA, the CDR3 is TGTGCCAGCAGTTCCGGGACAGGGGGCCCAGAGCAGTTCTTC. Residues: CASSSGTGGPEQFF.

The rearrangement links TRBV6-5 to TRBJ1-1; D is undetermined. V lost 4 bases, J lost 5 bases, and 20 bases lay in between. The germline gives CDR1 MNHEY, CDR2 SVGAGI. The CDR3 is 16 residues long. CDR3: CASSWAEGAGNTEAFF. The CDR3 DNA follows: TGTGCCAGCAGTTGGGCTGAGGGCGCGGGAAATACTGAAGCTTTCTTT.

V and J are TRBV9 and TRBJ2-2, with 10 bases aligning to TRBD2. The length of the CDR3 is 19 residues. Germline trimming cut 4 bases from V and 8 bases from J; bases unmatched to any gene: 20. Germline loops: CDR1 SGDLS, CDR2 YYNGEE. In DNA, the CDR3 is TGTGCCAGCAGCCTCCCCCCCCGTTTGCTAGCGGGAGAGTCAGGGGAGCTGTTTTTT. Protein sequence: CASSLPPRLLAGESGELFF.

The chain carries TRBV9 and TRBJ2-3, with 7 nucleotides matching TRBD1. The V gene's germline CDR1 is SGDLS and CDR2 YYNGEE. V trimming: 0 bases; J trimming: 4 bases; junction bases outside the gene matches: 2. This CDR3 spans 14 amino acids. This chain's CDR3 is CASSVVGGADTQYF. The CDR3 DNA reads TGTGCCAGCAGCGTAGTAGGGGGCGCAGATACGCAGTATTTT.

The chain combines TRBV29-1 with TRBJ1-2; tentative D call: TRBD1 (5 bases). The germline CDR1 and CDR2 sequences are SQVTM and ANQGSEA. V was clipped by 0 bases and J by 9 bases, with 8 bases between them. The CDR3 loop spans 11 amino acids. The CDR3 nucleotides read TGCAGCGTTGAAGATAAGGGGAGCTACACCTTC. It yields the protein CSVEDKGSYTF.

This chain joins TRBV24-1 and TRBJ2-5, with 7 bases that match TRBD1. The junction had 4 bases not matched to a gene; V was cut back by 1 base and J by 3 bases. The length of the CDR3 is 15 residues. Germline lookup yields CDR1 KGHDR and CDR2 SFDVKD. This CDR3 reads CATSDLGQGEETQYF. The CDR3 bases are TGTGCCACCAGTGATTTAGGTCAGGGGGAAGAGACCCAGTACTTC.

This clone has only a few counts. The V and J genes are TRBV28 and TRBJ1-6; no definite D call. CDR1 is MDHEN and CDR2 is SYDVKM in the germline V gene. V was clipped by 7 bases and J by 1 base, with 11 bases between them. The CDR3 sequence is 15 residues long. The CDR3 DNA is TGTGCCAGCAAAATCGAGGAATCCTATAATTCACCCCTCCACTTT. Translation gives CASKIEESYNSPLHF. The whole variable domain, filled in from reference TRBV28 and TRBJ1-6, reads DVKVTQSSRYLVKRTGEKVFLECVQDMDHENMFWYRQDPGLGLRLIYFSYDVKMKEKGDIPEGYSVSREKKERFSLILESASTNQTSMYLCASKIEESYNSPLHFGNGTRLTVT.

V and J are TRBV3-1 (or the pseudogene TRBV3-2) and TRBJ2-5, with a possible D match to TRBD1 (5 bases). This CDR3 spans 13 amino acids. The germline V gene has CDR1 LGHDT and CDR2 YNNKEL (reference sequence). The germline V and J ends were trimmed by 4 bases and 4 bases, with 10 bases remaining between them. The CDR3 DNA is TGTGCCAGCAGCCGTAGGGGTGGAGAGACCCAGTACTTC. Its protein product is CASSRRGGETQYF.

The V and J genes are TRBV28 and TRBJ2-7, with 8 nucleotides matching TRBD2. This CDR3 comprises 14 residues. Losses at the gene ends were 3 bases for V and 3 bases for J; bases not matched to a gene: 4. CDR1 and CDR2 from the germline V gene are MDHEN and SYDVKM. CDR3 DNA: TGTGCCAGCAGTTTTCCGGGACTAGACTACGAGCAGTACTTC. It yields the protein CASSFPGLDYEQYF.

The chain uses TRBV10-3 and TRBJ2-3, with 9 bases aligning to TRBD1. The ends lost 6 bases at V and 2 bases at J; junction bases unmatched: 12. CDR3 length: 17 residues. Germline V gene sequence: CDR1 ENHRY, CDR2 SYGVKD. The CDR3 is CAIRKGGQGPATDTQYF. Here the CDR3 DNA reads TGTGCCATCAGGAAGGGGGGACAGGGTCCCGCCACAGATACGCAGTATTTT.

V gene TRBV11-3 combines with J gene TRBJ2-2, with D possibly being TRBD1 (6 bases). Trimming cost V 2 bases and J 7 bases, with 11 bases left between them. This CDR3 contains 14 residues. CDR1 is SGHNT and CDR2 is YENEEA in the germline V gene. Here the CDR3 reads CASSLTGIIGELFF. The DNA for the CDR3 is TGTGCCAGCAGCTTAACAGGGATTATCGGGGAGCTGTTTTTT. The full variable domain, in which reference TRBV11-3 and TRBJ2-2 provide the parts outside the CDR3, is EAGVVQSPRYKIIEKKQPVAFWCNPISGHNTLYWYLQNLGQGPELLIRYENEEAVDDSQLPKDRFSAERLKGVDSTLKIQPAELGDSAVYLCASSLTGIIGELFFGEGSRLTVL.

This clone was seen once. The rearrangement joins TRBV4-1 to TRBJ1-4; D may be TRBD1 (5 bases). Germline V gene sequence: CDR1 MGHRA, CDR2 YSYEKL. Trimming shortened V by 7 bases and J by 3 bases, and 12 bases separated the two germline ends. CDR3 length equals 14 residues. The CDR3 protein is CASNPQVSNEKLFF. The CDR3 nucleotides read TGCGCCAGCAACCCACAGGTTTCTAATGAAAAACTGTTTTTT.

This clone has just one count. This chain links TRBV20-1 with TRBJ1-2; 8 bases match TRBD1. Germline V CDR1 and CDR2: DFQATT, SNEGSKA (reference sequence). CDR3 size: 11 residues. The V and J ends lost 5 bases and 7 bases, in that order; junction bases with no gene match: 3. In DNA form, the CDR3 reads TGCAGTGCTTCCCAGGGGGCTGGCTACACCTTC. Translated, it gives CSASQGAGYTF.

A remark on this clone: An end of the junction does not agree with germline; a read error may underlie this. For the CDR3, the DNA is TGTGCCAGCAGTCTCCGGGACAGGGGGGCTTTTTTT. Its protein product is CASSLRDRGAFF. The chain joins TRBV6-5 to TRBJ1-6, with TRBD1 matching 11 bases. The germline CDR1 and CDR2 sequences are MNHEY and SVGAGI. The CDR3 is 12 amino acids.

The chain is built from TRBV19 and TRBJ1-4; D ambiguous. CDR3 length equals 15 residues. V shed 7 bases and J shed 5 bases, with 17 bases lying between them. CDR1 and CDR2 from the germline V gene are LNHDA and SQIVND (reference sequence). The CDR3 loop reads CASNGEGLPNEKLFF. CDR3 in DNA: TGTGCCAGTAATGGTGAAGGACTCCCGAATGAAAAACTGTTTTTT.